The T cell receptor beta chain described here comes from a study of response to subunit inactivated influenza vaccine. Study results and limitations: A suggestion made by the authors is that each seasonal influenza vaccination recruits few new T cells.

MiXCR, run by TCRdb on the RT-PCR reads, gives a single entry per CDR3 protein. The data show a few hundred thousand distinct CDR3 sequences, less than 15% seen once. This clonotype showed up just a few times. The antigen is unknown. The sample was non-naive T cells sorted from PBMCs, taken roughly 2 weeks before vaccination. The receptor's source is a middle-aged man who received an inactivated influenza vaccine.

The CDR3 reads CASGSGARETQYF. CDR3 nucleotides: TGTGCCAGCGGCTCCGGGGCGAGAGAGACCCAGTACTTC. This rearrangement joins TRBV28 to TRBJ2-5; D possibly uses TRBD1 or TRBD2 (5 bases each). CDR3 length: 13 residues. The ends were cut back, 8 bases at V and 4 bases at J, with 14 bases in the middle. CDR1 is MDHEN, CDR2 SYDVKM, per germline.